The TCR beta chain under discussion was sequenced for a study of blood T cell repertoires in COVID-19 (dated by TCRdb to 2018 to 2021). Turning to the overall study: Samples from collaborators originated in the United States, Italy and Spain and spanned both the acute and convalescent phases of COVID-19. The prospective study material was composed of cDNA or gDNA derived from T cells, B-cell-depleted T cells, or PBMCs. Subjects who had been exposed to COVID-19, were actively infected with it, or had recovered from it provided the deeply sampled blood TCRbeta repertoires that made up the dataset. The repertoires were released in a freely available public database intended as a resource for research on the immune response to SARS-CoV-2. The samples were drawn from two sources: the first 160 participants of the ongoing ImmuneRACE study, and fewer than 1,500 subjects contributed by 6 global collaborators. Nearly every sample came with metadata listing a de-identified subject ID, COVID-19 status, age in years and sex. Where available, HLA class I and class II types were taken from metadata supplied by the sample provider and were not determined by assay-based typing. General findings and caveats noted by the study authors: The quantity of clinical and demographic metadata differed by source and by participant and was supplied without curation.

From V the trimming removes 3 bases and from J it removes 0 bases, while the gene matches leave 3 bases of the junction unaccounted for. Including the terminal cysteine and phenylalanine, the CDR3 comprises 17 residues. The read is trimmed to its CDR3 DNA, 51 bases read in frame from base 1. CDR1 and CDR2 are drawn from the germline V gene: SGHAT, FQNNGV. On this clone itself: What antigen it recognizes has not been identified. No base-level quality is on record; no much larger clone is a single base apart.

TCRbeta CDR3 regions were amplified from genomic DNA by means of the immunoSEQ Assay, a bias-controlled multiplex PCR. As for the original processing: The number of nucleated cells in each sample was estimated by amplification of reference gene primers within the assay. To quantify the absolute abundance of each unique TCRbeta CDR3 rearrangement, sequence reads were collapsed and filtered. For each sample, productive Simpson clonality was calculated as the square root of Simpson's diversity index over productive rearrangements. The source is immuneACCESS, and TCRdb retained only in-frame sequences with V and J called. Part of the clones is not carried over; for the studies checked, unresolved V genes explain less than half of this, and the remainder is unexplained. V, J and clone size are those of that table, while D and trimming were read from the DNA. This sample gives about 100,000 clones in total; around 84% of them show up just once. The biggest ten clones account for around 2% of the sample.

The collaborating institutions used their own protocols to collect whole blood in K2EDTA tubes. For TCRbeta analysis, collaborators shipped samples in one of three forms: frozen whole blood, isolated PBMCs, or DNA extracted from either of those sample types. The receptor comes from a woman in her sixties or seventies with active or convalescent COVID-19. The chain employs TRBV11-2 and TRBJ2-4; the junction holds 12 bases that match TRBD2. The specimen was peripheral blood. The CDR3 amino acid sequence is: CASSLRTSGIAKNIQYF. The nucleotides read TGTGCCAGCAGCTTGAGGACTAGCGGGATAGCCAAAAACATTCAGTACTTC.